A selection of T cell receptor beta chains follows, all from one sample in a study of beta chain features in type 1 diabetes. Libraries were prepared by immunoSEQ multiplex PCR; TCRdb keeps only in-frame clonotypes and omits some of them. The sample holds tens of thousands of clones, roughly half seen once. Specimen: stem cell memory CD4+ T cells from blood. These receptors were collected from a man aged 25-45 years with type 1 diabetes. The CDR3 runs from the conserved cysteine through the conserved F or W. D genes are given only for firm matches. Clone size appears in some rows only: once, few, many, or a class for an expanded clone.

length	D	V	J	size	CDR3	DNA
14	-	TRBV7-9	TRBJ1-1	-	CASSLQAGNTEAFF	TGTGCCAGCAGCTTACAGGCGGGGAACACTGAAGCTTTCTTT
16	TRBD1	TRBV5-8	TRBJ2-3	-	CASSLGSGGGTDTQYF	TGTGCCAGCAGCTTGGGATCAGGGGGTGGCACAGATACGCAGTATTTT
15	TRBD1	TRBV2	TRBJ2-2	few	CASSALTGATGELFF	TGTGCCAGCAGTGCCTTGACAGGGGCCACCGGGGAGCTGTTTTTT
14	-	TRBV5-1	TRBJ1-1	-	CASSLVLGDTEAFF	TGCGCCAGCAGCTTGGTTTTAGGGGACACTGAAGCTTTCTTT
14	-	TRBV13	TRBJ1-2	-	CASSLREANYGYTF	TGTGCCAGCAGCTTACGGGAGGCTAACTATGGCTACACCTTC
14	TRBD1	TRBV15	TRBJ2-7	-	CATSRQGQGYEQYF	TGTGCCACCAGCAGACAGGGACAGGGATACGAGCAGTACTTC
17	-	TRBV29-1	TRBJ2-4	-	CSVDGGGGKASKNIQYF	TGCAGCGTTGATGGAGGGGGGGGAAAAGCGTCCAAAAACATTCAGTACTTC
13	-	TRBV5-4	TRBJ1-2	-	CASSSDSLYGYTF	TGTGCCAGCAGCTCCGACAGCCTCTATGGCTACACCTTC
16	-	TRBV2	TRBJ1-5	few	CASRDGGLLGNQPQHF	TGTGCCAGCAGGGACGGGGGGTTATTGGGCAATCAGCCCCAGCATTTT
17	TRBD2	TRBV25-1	TRBJ2-5	-	CASSDSLALAGAETQYF	TGTGCCAGCAGTGATAGTTTGGCGCTAGCGGGAGCCGAGACCCAGTACTTC
14	TRBD2	TRBV10-3	TRBJ2-3	few	CAIGGLAVTDTQYF	TGTGCCATCGGGGGACTAGCGGTCACAGATACGCAGTATTTT
15	-	TRBV27	TRBJ2-7	once	CASSVRDSLPYEQYF	TGTGCCAGCAGTGTCCGGGACTCCCTTCCATACGAGCAGTACTTC
12	-	TRBV11-3	TRBJ2-5	-	CASSLRGETQYF	TGTGCCAGCAGCTTACGGGGGGAGACCCAGTACTTC
16	TRBD2	TRBV5-1	TRBJ2-1	few	CASSSGGTSGIGEQFF	TGCGCCAGCAGCTCAGGGGGGACTAGCGGGATAGGTGAGCAGTTCTTC
11	-	TRBV7-2	TRBJ2-1	-	CASSPFNEQFF	TGTGCCAGCAGCCCCTTCAATGAGCAGTTCTTC
16	TRBD2	TRBV5-1	TRBJ2-1	-	CASSLGAGLAGSEQFF	TGCGCCAGCAGCTTGGGGGCGGGACTAGCGGGATCCGAGCAGTTCTTC
15	-	TRBV7-2	TRBJ1-1	few	CASSLGSLGRTEAFF	TGTGCCAGCAGCTTAGGAAGTCTGGGGCGGACTGAAGCTTTCTTT
15	TRBD2	TRBV19	TRBJ2-5	-	CASSMATSGSETQYF	TGTGCCAGTAGTATGGCAACTAGCGGGAGCGAGACCCAGTACTTC
15	-	TRBV6-5	TRBJ2-1	few	CASSTDSFLYNEQFF	TGTGCCAGCAGTACGGACAGTTTTCTCTACAATGAGCAGTTCTTC
13	TRBD1	TRBV19	TRBJ2-5	few	CASGQGGGETQYF	TGTGCCAGCGGACAGGGGGGGGGAGAGACCCAGTACTTC
14	-	TRBV2	TRBJ2-3	-	CASKNVRGTDTQYF	TGTGCCAGCAAGAACGTCAGGGGCACAGATACGCAGTATTTT
15	-	TRBV5-8	TRBJ2-3	-	CASSGYNRGTDTQYF	TGTGCCAGCAGCGGGTATAACAGGGGCACAGATACGCAGTATTTT
14	-	TRBV21-1	TRBJ2-2	few	CASLSGGYTGELFF	TGTGCCAGCCTCTCGGGGGGATACACCGGGGAGCTGTTTTTT
15	-	TRBV30	TRBJ1-3	-	CAWSPDTFSGNTIYF	TGTGCCTGGAGTCCAGACACCTTCTCTGGAAACACCATATATTTT
17	TRBD2	TRBV28	TRBJ2-2	few	CASSRTSGGFGTGELFF	TGTGCCAGCAGCCGGACTAGCGGGGGGTTCGGGACCGGGGAGCTGTTTTTT
14	-	TRBV5-4	TRBJ2-1	-	CASSLEDRFNEQFF	TGTGCCAGCAGCTTGGAGGACAGATTCAATGAGCAGTTCTTC
14	-	TRBV5-1	TRBJ1-2	once	CASSWTEWDYGYTF	TGCGCCAGCAGCTGGACAGAATGGGACTATGGCTACACCTTC
17	-	TRBV11-3	TRBJ2-2	once	CASSLGPDSENTGELFF	TGTGCCAGCAGCTTAGGCCCCGACAGCGAAAACACCGGGGAGCTGTTTTTT
15	TRBD1	TRBV5-4	TRBJ2-3	-	CASSLQDRGTDTQYF	TGTGCCAGCAGCTTACAAGACAGGGGCACAGATACGCAGTATTTT
18	TRBD1	TRBV11-3	TRBJ1-2	few	CASSFAGTGKGNDYGYTF	TGTGCCAGCAGCTTTGCCGGGACAGGGAAGGGGAACGACTATGGCTACACCTTC
13	-	TRBV5-4	TRBJ1-3	few	CASSLLFGNTIYF	TGTGCCAGCAGCCTCTTATTCGGAAACACCATATATTTT
17	-	TRBV19	TRBJ2-2	few	CASSILAGAGNTGELFF	TGTGCCAGTAGTATCTTGGCTGGGGCAGGCAACACCGGGGAGCTGTTTTTT
14	-	TRBV7-9	TRBJ1-2	-	CASSHPTGSYGYTF	TGTGCCAGCAGCCATCCTACAGGGAGCTATGGCTACACCTTC
13	TRBD1	TRBV28	TRBJ2-3	-	CGLGRDSRDTQYF	TGTGGCTTAGGCCGGGACAGCAGAGATACGCAGTATTTT
16	-	TRBV5-1	TRBJ2-2	few	CASSLVATRGTGELFF	TGCGCCAGCAGCTTGGTGGCGACTAGAGGTACCGGGGAGCTGTTTTTT
13	TRBD1	TRBV10-1	TRBJ2-7	-	CASSSTGLDEQYF	TGCGCCAGCAGCTCGACAGGGCTGGACGAGCAGTACTTC
16	TRBD2	TRBV2	TRBJ2-3	-	CASSEAVAGSTDTQYF	TGTGCCAGCAGTGAAGCGGTAGCGGGAAGCACAGATACGCAGTATTTT
15	-	TRBV27	TRBJ2-1	-	CASSLSLIPGNEQFF	TGTGCCAGCAGTTTATCACTAATCCCTGGGAATGAGCAGTTCTTC
13	TRBD2	TRBV29-1	TRBJ2-3	-	CSVVAGTQDTQYF	TGCAGCGTTGTAGCGGGGACACAGGATACGCAGTATTTT
14	-	TRBV4-2	TRBJ2-4	once	CASSQGEAGSIQYF	TGTGCCAGCAGCCAAGGGGAGGCGGGGAGCATTCAGTACTTC
15	-	TRBV7-2	TRBJ2-7	-	CASSLAWGRTYEQYF	TGTGCCAGCAGCTTAGCTTGGGGCAGGACCTACGAGCAGTACTTC
14	-	TRBV5-6	TRBJ2-1	few	CASSFGSSYNEQFF	TGTGCCAGCAGCTTTGGGAGCTCCTACAATGAGCAGTTCTTC
15	TRBD1	TRBV5-1	TRBJ2-2	-	CASRSDRVGTGELFF	TGCGCCAGCAGAAGTGACAGGGTCGGCACCGGGGAGCTGTTTTTT
15	-	TRBV6-1	TRBJ2-5	-	CASRSVSRGQETQYF	TGTGCCAGCAGATCAGTGTCCAGGGGTCAAGAGACCCAGTACTTC
15	-	TRBV2	TRBJ1-1	-	CASSGSRSMNTEAFF	TGTGCCAGCAGCGGAAGCAGGTCGATGAACACTGAAGCTTTCTTT
12	-	TRBV25-1	TRBJ2-5	-	CASRRGGETQYF	TGTGCCAGCCGACGGGGAGGAGAGACCCAGTACTTC
13	-	TRBV7-9	TRBJ2-2	few	CASSLLFTGELFF	TGTGCCAGCAGCCTCCTCTTTACCGGGGAGCTGTTTTTT
12	-	TRBV7-2	TRBJ2-1	-	CASSRQYNEQFF	TGTGCCAGCAGCCGACAGTACAATGAGCAGTTCTTC
15	TRBD1	TRBV30	TRBJ2-2	-	CAWKTGALTTGELFF	TGTGCCTGGAAGACAGGGGCCCTGACCACCGGGGAGCTGTTTTTT
12	-	TRBV6-4	TRBJ1-2	-	CASRSLGYGYTF	TGTGCCAGCAGGTCGCTAGGCTATGGCTACACCTTC
16	-	TRBV4-1	TRBJ1-1	few	CASSPHGGRGVTEAFF	TGCGCCAGCAGCCCCCACGGGGGAAGGGGAGTAACTGAAGCTTTCTTT